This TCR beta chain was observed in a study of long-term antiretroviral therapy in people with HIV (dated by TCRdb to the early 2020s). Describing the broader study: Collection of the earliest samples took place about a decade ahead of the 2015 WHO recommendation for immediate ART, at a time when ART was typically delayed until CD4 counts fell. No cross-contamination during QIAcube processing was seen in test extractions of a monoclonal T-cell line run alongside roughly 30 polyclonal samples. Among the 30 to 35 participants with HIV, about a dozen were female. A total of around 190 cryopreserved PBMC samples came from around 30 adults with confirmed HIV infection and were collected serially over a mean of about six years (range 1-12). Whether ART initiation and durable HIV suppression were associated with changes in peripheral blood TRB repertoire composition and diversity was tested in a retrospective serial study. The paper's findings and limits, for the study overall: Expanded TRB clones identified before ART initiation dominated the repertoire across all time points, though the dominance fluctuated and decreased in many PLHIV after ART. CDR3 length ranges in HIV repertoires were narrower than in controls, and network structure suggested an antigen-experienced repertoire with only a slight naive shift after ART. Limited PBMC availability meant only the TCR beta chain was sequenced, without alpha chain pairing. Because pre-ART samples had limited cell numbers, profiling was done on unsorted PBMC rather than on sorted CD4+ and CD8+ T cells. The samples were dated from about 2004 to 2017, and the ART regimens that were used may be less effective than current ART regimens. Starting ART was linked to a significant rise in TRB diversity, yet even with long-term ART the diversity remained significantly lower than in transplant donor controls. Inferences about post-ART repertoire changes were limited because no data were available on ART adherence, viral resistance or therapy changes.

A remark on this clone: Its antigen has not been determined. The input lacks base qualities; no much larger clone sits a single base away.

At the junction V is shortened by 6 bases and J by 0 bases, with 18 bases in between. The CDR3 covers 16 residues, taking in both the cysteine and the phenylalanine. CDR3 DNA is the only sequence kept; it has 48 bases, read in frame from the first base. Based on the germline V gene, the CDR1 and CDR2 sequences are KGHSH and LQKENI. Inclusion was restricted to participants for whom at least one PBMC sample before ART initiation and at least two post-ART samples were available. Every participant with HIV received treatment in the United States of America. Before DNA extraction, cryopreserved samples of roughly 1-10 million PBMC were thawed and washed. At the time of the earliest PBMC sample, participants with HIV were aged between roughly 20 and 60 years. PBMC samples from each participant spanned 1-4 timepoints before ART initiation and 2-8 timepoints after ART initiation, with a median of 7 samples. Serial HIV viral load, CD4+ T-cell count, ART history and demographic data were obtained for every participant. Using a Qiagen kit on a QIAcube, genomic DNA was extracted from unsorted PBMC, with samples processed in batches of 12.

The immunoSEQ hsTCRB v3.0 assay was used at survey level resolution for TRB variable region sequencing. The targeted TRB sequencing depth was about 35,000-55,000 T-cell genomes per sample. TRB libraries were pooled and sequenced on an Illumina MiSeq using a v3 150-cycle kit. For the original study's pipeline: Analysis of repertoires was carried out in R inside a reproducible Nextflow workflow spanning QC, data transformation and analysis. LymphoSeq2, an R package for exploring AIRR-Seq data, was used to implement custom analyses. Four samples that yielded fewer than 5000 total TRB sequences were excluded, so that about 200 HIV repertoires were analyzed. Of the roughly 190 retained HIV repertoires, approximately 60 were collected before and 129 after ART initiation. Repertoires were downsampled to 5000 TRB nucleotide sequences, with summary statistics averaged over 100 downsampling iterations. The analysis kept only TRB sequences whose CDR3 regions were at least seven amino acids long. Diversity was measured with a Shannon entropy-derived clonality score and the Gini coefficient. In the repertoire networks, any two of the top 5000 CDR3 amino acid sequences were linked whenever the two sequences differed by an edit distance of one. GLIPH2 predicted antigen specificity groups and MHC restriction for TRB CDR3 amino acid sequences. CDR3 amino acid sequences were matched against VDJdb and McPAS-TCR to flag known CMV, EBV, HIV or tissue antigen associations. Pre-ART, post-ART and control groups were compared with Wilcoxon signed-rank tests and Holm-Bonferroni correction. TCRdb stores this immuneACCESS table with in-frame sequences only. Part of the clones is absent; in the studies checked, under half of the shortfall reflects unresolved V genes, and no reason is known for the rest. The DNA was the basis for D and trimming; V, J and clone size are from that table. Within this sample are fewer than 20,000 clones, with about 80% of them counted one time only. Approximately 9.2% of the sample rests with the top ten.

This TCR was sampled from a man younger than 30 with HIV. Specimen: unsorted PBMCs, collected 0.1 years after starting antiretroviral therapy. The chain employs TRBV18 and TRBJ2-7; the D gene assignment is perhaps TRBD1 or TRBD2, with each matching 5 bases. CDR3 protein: CASSRGSGTDSYEQYF. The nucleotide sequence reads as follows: TGTGCCAGCTCCCGAGGAAGTGGGACGGACTCCTACGAGCAGTACTTC.